One and the same sample provided the 2 T cell receptor beta chains below, sequenced in a study of shared clonotypes between healthy human individuals. Positively selected for CCR7, the CD45RO-negative cells used as naive CD8 cells excluded terminally differentiated effector memory CD45RA+ cells. Repertoires were generated with immunoSEQ multiplex PCR, while TCRdb's copy carries only in-frame clones and drops some. The sample carries approximately 1.9 million clones, 93% recorded once. Source material: naive CD8+ T cells from PBMCs. Receptor source: a man between 18 and 35 years old in good health. Some clones in this sample may be carry-over from other donors' samples.

This clone was found once. V is TRBV6-6 and J is TRBJ1-1; 10 nucleotides align to TRBD1. Germline assignment: CDR1 MNHNY and CDR2 SVGAGI (reference sequence). V gave up 6 bases and J gave up 3 bases; unmatched junction bases: 7. This CDR3 region has 15 residues. This CDR3 is CASRERQGADTEAFF. The CDR3 DNA reads TGTGCCAGCAGAGAGAGACAGGGGGCGGACACTGAAGCTTTCTTT.

The CDR3 DNA follows: TGTGCCATCAGTGAAGGGACAGGCATGAACACTGAAGCTTTCTTT. It encodes CAISEGTGMNTEAFF. This chain connects TRBV10-3 to TRBJ1-1, with 8 nucleotides matching TRBD1. Germline lookup yields CDR1 ENHRY and CDR2 SYGVKD. J was trimmed by 0 bases and V by 3 bases; bases with no gene match: 3. CDR3 length: 15 residues.